Sequencing of this T cell receptor (beta chain) was carried out in a study of T-cell reconstitution after alpha-beta-depleted transplantation in children. Study results and caveats: The study reportedly traced alpha-beta T cells about two months after transplant to several hundred expanded graft clones.

This clonotype was observed a handful of times. The antigen is unknown. Unique molecular identifiers featured in how the TCRbeta library was prepared. TCRdb ran MiXCR on the PCR reads and lists one entry per CDR3 protein. Of about 440,000 distinct CDR3 sequences listed, about 45% are singletons. This CDR3 comprises 18 residues. The V and J ends lost 4 bases and 0 bases, in that order; junction bases with no gene match: 11. Germline V gives CDR1 SGHAT, CDR2 FQDESV (reference sequence). This TCR was sampled from a girl aged 2-10 years with aplastic anemia, due to receive a stem cell transplant. This chain uses TRBV11-1 with TRBJ2-1; 8 bases map to TRBD2. The sequenced sample was PBMCs, obtained before TCRalphabeta/CD19-depleted stem cell transplant. The CDR3 reads CASSSSWREASSYNEQFF. The CDR3 nucleotides read TGTGCCAGCAGCTCCTCTTGGCGGGAGGCGAGCTCCTACAATGAGCAGTTCTTC.